This T cell receptor beta chain originates from a study of T cells in Graves' hyperthyroidism and ophthalmopathy. There were TCR beta CDR3 regions amplified from RNA transcripts. Using the HTBI primer set, a first-round RT-PCR was run on the TCR CDR3. MiXCR, run by TCRdb on the multiplex PCR reads, gives a single entry per CDR3 protein. The sample holds fewer than 900,000 distinct CDR3 sequences, 16% seen once. This clonotype was seen repeatedly, ten times or more. As yet, its antigen is unknown. Study-wide points: With a median lead of about 6.9 months before onset, the model predicted ophthalmopathy.

V gave up 2 bases and J gave up 7 bases; unmatched junction bases: 3. The CDR3 length is 15 residues. Germline V lookup: CDR1 KGHSH, CDR2 LQKENI. The chain combines TRBV18 with TRBJ2-1, with 12 bases identical to TRBD2. The source of this sequence is a man between 18 and 35 years old with Graves' hyperthyroidism. Material: blood. CDR3 coding DNA: TGTGCCAGCTCACCAACGACTAGCGGGGGTAATGAGCAGTTCTTC. Amino acid sequence: CASSPTTSGGNEQFF. Combining the CDR3 with reference TRBV18 and TRBJ2-1 gives the whole variable domain NAGVMQNPRHLVRRRGQEARLRCSPMKGHSHVYWYRQLPEEGLKFMVYLQKENIIDESGMPKERFSAEFPKEGPSILRIQQVVRGDSAAYFCASSPTTSGGNEQFFGPGTRLTVL.